This section outlines one T cell receptor beta chain sequence together with its context. The ends lost 7 bases at V and 0 bases at J; junction bases unmatched: 16. Germline-derived CDR1 and CDR2 are SGHTS and YDEGEE. This CDR3 has 18 amino acids. The data belong to a study of T cells in localized non-small cell lung cancer. Sequencing used immunoSEQ multiplex PCR; TCRdb keeps in-frame clones, though not all of them. The repertoire holds approximately 26,000 clones, around 93% seen once, with around 4% in the top ten. The sequence derives from a female donor aged 60 or older with stage II squamous cell lung carcinoma. The material was peripheral blood, obtained before any cancer treatment. V gene TRBV5-8 combines with J gene TRBJ2-3; 8 nucleotides align to TRBD2. The CDR3 is CASGYWADSGTSTDTQYF. The CDR3 coding sequence is TGTGCCAGCGGTTACTGGGCTGATAGCGGGACTAGCACAGATACGCAGTATTTT.